The T cell receptor beta chain under discussion was sequenced for a study of blood T cell repertoires in COVID-19. The table lists this clone with a count of one. The CDR3 extends over 15 amino acids. Germline V gene lookup returns CDR1 SGHVS and CDR2 FNYEAQ. With V trimmed by 11 bases and J by 8 bases, 15 bases remained unmatched. The Seattle patients, enrolled during active infection, were followed longitudinally. How the authors handled the data: Scientists estimated how many nucleated cells there were by amplifying reference gene primers. This table comes from immunoSEQ multiplex PCR, and its TCRdb copy is limited to in-frame clones, with some not included. V and J calls and clone size follow that table, whereas D and trimming were derived from the DNA. The table lists around 61,000 clones, roughly 89% of them singletons, with under 45% in the top ten.

The rearrangement links TRBV7-6 to TRBJ2-2; 9 positions agree with TRBD1. What was sequenced was peripheral blood. The TCR sequence derives from a woman in her sixties with COVID-19, enrolled during active disease. The CDR3 loop reads CASMEGQGGPGELFF. CDR3 bases: TGTGCCTCTATGGAGGGACAGGGAGGACCTGGGGAGCTGTTTTTT. Complete variable domain (other parts from reference TRBV7-6 and TRBJ2-2): GAGVSQSPRYKVTKRGQDVALRCDPISGHVSLYWYRQALGQGPEFLTYFNYEAQQDKSGLPNDRFSAERPEGSISTLTIQRTEQRDSAMYRCASMEGQGGPGELFFGEGSRLTVL.